The 24 T cell receptor beta chains given below trace back to one sample, sequenced in a study of cytomegalovirus exposure and HLA in healthy donors. The table came from immunoSEQ multiplex PCR; TCRdb's copy has only in-frame clones and leaves some out. The profile shows approximately 190,000 clones, roughly 82% of them singletons. The sequencing sample was made of PBMCs. The receptors originated from a woman in her twenties or thirties in good health and CMV-seropositive.

This chain connects TRBV18 to TRBJ2-7; 9 nucleotides match TRBD1. From germline, CDR1 is KGHSH and CDR2 LQKENI. The CDR3 totals 15 residues. V lost 4 bases, J lost 3 bases, and 7 bases stayed unmatched. CDR3 sequence (DNA): TGTGCCAGCTCACGGATGACAGGGGGTGACTACGAGCAGTACTTC. The encoded protein is CASSRMTGGDYEQYF.

The rearrangement links TRBV27 to TRBJ2-5; 7 bases fit TRBD2. J gave up 5 bases and V 4 bases, and 7 bases lay outside the gene matches. Germline V gene data show CDR1 as MNHEY and CDR2 as SMNVEV (reference sequence). This CDR3 spans 14 amino acids. The CDR3 spells CASSSSAGVETQYF. DNA of the CDR3: TGTGCCAGCAGTTCGTCCGCGGGAGTGGAGACCCAGTACTTC.

The rearrangement joins TRBV9 to TRBJ1-2; 7 bases align to TRBD1. V gave up 3 bases and J gave up 2 bases; unmatched junction bases: 4. Looked up from germline, CDR1 is SGDLS and CDR2 is YYNGEE. This CDR3 region has 14 residues. The CDR3 loop reads CASSDTGVNYGYTF. Here the CDR3 DNA reads TGTGCCAGCAGCGACACAGGGGTCAACTATGGCTACACCTTC.

This chain links TRBV27 with TRBJ2-2; D is undetermined. Between the trimmed V and J ends, which lost 3 bases and 4 bases, there was a span of 12 bases. The germline V gene encodes CDR1 MNHEY and CDR2 SMNVEV (reference sequence). CDR3 size: 15 residues. DNA of the CDR3: TGTGCCAGCAGTTTCGATGCAAAGAGCACCGGGGAGCTGTTTTTT. The encoded protein is CASSFDAKSTGELFF.

The CDR3 DNA is TGTGCCAGCAGTTTATCGATAGGCCGAGAGGTGAACACTGAAGCTTTCTTT. Its translation: CASSLSIGREVNTEAFF. The chain is built from TRBV27 and TRBJ1-1; D not certain. The CDR3 contains 17 residues. The V gene lost 0 bases and the J gene lost 0 bases, with 14 bases spanning the gap. Germline loops: CDR1 MNHEY, CDR2 SMNVEV (reference sequence).

This clone was detected only once. The gene calls are TRBV5-1 and TRBJ2-2; tentatively, D is TRBD2 (5 bases). Looked up from germline, CDR1 is SGHRS and CDR2 is YFSETQ. Trimming cost V 5 bases and J 4 bases, with 15 bases left between them. The CDR3 contains 15 residues. The CDR3 is CASSPDRGSTGELFF. In nucleotides, the CDR3 is TGCGCCAGCAGTCCCGATAGAGGGAGCACCGGGGAGCTGTTTTTT.

The J gene is TRBJ2-7, the V gene TRBV2; the match to TRBD2 covers 7 bases. CDR3 size: 13 residues. Trimming cost V 7 bases and J 0 bases; bases outside gene matches: 3. The V gene's germline CDR1 is SNHLY and CDR2 FYNNEI. CDR3 in DNA: TGTGCCAGCATCGGCGGGGGCTCCTACGAGCAGTACTTC. Protein sequence: CASIGGGSYEQYF.

V gene TRBV12-5 combines with J gene TRBJ2-3, with 9 bases that match TRBD2. Germline trimming cut 7 bases from V and 4 bases from J; bases unmatched to any gene: 6. The germline V gene encodes CDR1 LGHNT and CDR2 FRNRAP. The CDR3 contains 14 residues. The CDR3 bases are TGTGCTAGTGCCCAGACTAGCGGATCAGATACGCAGTATTTT. It is translated as CASAQTSGSDTQYF.

The V gene is TRBV5-1, the J gene TRBJ2-5; 10 bases align to TRBD2. The V segment lost 3 bases and the J segment 5 bases; nucleotides outside the gene matches: 4. This CDR3 contains 14 residues. CDR1 and CDR2 from the germline V gene are SGHRS and YFSETQ. The CDR3: CASSWTSGGETQYF. In DNA form, the CDR3 reads TGCGCCAGCAGCTGGACTAGCGGAGGGGAGACCCAGTACTTC.

V and J are TRBV27 and TRBJ1-1, with 9 bases that match TRBD1. The CDR3 sequence is 14 residues long. CDR1 and CDR2 from the germline V gene are MNHEY and SMNVEV (reference sequence). Losses at the gene ends were 5 bases for V and 5 bases for J; bases not matched to a gene: 6. The CDR3 loop reads CASSPGQGRTEAFF. The CDR3 DNA sequence: TGTGCCAGCAGTCCGGGACAGGGAAGGACTGAAGCTTTCTTT.

The rearrangement uses TRBV6-5 and TRBJ1-4; TRBD1 might be the D (6 bases). The CDR3 spans 14 residues. Germline values: CDR1 MNHEY, CDR2 SVGAGI. Trimming took off 7 bases at V and 11 bases at J, with 20 bases between the two ends. CDR3 DNA sequence: TGTGCCAGCACACGGTGGAAGCAGGGGAGCAAACTGTTTTTT. It translates to CASTRWKQGSKLFF.

For this clone: One junction end disagrees with the germline gene, perhaps due to a read error. The V call is TRBV7-9, the J call TRBJ2-1, with D maybe TRBD2 (6 bases). CDR1 and CDR2 (germline): SEHNR, FQNEAQ (reference sequence). This CDR3 has 13 residues. The CDR3 sequence is CASTLGVGGGLIF. For the CDR3, the DNA is TGTGCCAGCACCCTAGGGGTCGGTGGGGGGTTAATCTTC.

This chain uses TRBV30 with TRBJ1-3; 11 bases map to TRBD1. Germline CDR1 and CDR2: GTSNPN and SVGIG (reference sequence). This CDR3 comprises 15 residues. J was trimmed by 3 bases and V by 2 bases; bases with no gene match: 3. CDR3 sequence reads: CAWSRTGGIGNTIYF. The CDR3 nucleotides read TGTGCCTGGAGTCGGACAGGGGGCATTGGAAACACCATATATTTT. The variable domain in full, completed from reference TRBV30 and TRBJ1-3, reads SQTIHQWPATLVQPVGSPLSLECTVEGTSNPNLYWYRQAAGRGLQLLFYSVGIGQISSEVPQNLSASRPQDRQFILSSKKLLLSDSGFYLCAWSRTGGIGNTIYFGEGSWLTVV.

This clone was counted once. This chain joins TRBV5-1 and TRBJ2-2; 8 bases fit TRBD2. Trimming took 2 bases from V and 2 from J; bases not matched to a gene: 5. The germline V gene has CDR1 SGHRS and CDR2 YFSETQ. The CDR3 is made up of 16 amino acids. CDR3 coding DNA: TGCGCCAGCAGCTTTGCTGGGACTAGTAACACCGGGGAGCTGTTTTTT. Amino acid sequence: CASSFAGTSNTGELFF.

In its sample, this clone was seen once. The rearrangement joins TRBV27 to TRBJ2-3; 7 positions agree with TRBD2. Trimming at V came to 7 bases and at J to 6 bases, leaving 7 bases not matched to a gene. Per germline, CDR1 MNHEY and CDR2 SMNVEV (reference sequence). The CDR3 sequence is 13 residues long. CDR3 DNA sequence: TGTGCCAGCATCGATAGCGGGTATGATACGCAGTATTTT. As protein: CASIDSGYDTQYF.

The chain employs TRBV7-3 and TRBJ2-2, with D possibly matching TRBD1 (5 bases). This CDR3 has 14 residues. Between the trimmed V and J ends, which lost 5 bases and 8 bases, there was a span of 15 bases. Germline V gene data show CDR1 as SGHTA and CDR2 as FQGTGA. The CDR3 sequence is CASSLSGPNGELFF. The CDR3 DNA follows: TGTGCCAGCAGCCTCTCAGGGCCGAATGGGGAGCTGTTTTTT.

This chain links TRBV25-1 with TRBJ2-7; 7 bases line up with TRBD2. Losses at the gene ends were 4 bases for V and 2 bases for J; bases not matched to a gene: 5. In germline, CDR1 is MGHDK, CDR2 SYGVNS. There are 14 residues in the CDR3. The CDR3 region has the DNA TGTGCCAGCAGTGGGGGGAGGGTCGCCTACGAGCAGTACTTC. Encoded protein: CASSGGRVAYEQYF.

The rearrangement links TRBV30 to TRBJ1-2, with D tentatively TRBD1 (5 bases). The CDR3 runs to 13 residues. V gave up 3 bases and J gave up 2 bases, with 10 bases separating them. Germline V gene data show CDR1 as GTSNPN and CDR2 as SVGIG (reference sequence). The CDR3 sequence: CAWRGHRNYGYTF. Here the CDR3 DNA reads TGTGCCTGGAGAGGACACAGGAACTATGGCTACACCTTC.

This clone has just one count. The V and J genes are TRBV6-6 and TRBJ2-3; a weak D match, TRBD1 (6 bases). The germline V gene has CDR1 MNHNY and CDR2 SVGAGI (reference sequence). The CDR3 is made up of 14 amino acids. Trimming left V 6 bases short and J 0 bases short, with 10 bases between. This CDR3 reads CASRQGTSTDTQYF. As DNA, the CDR3 is TGTGCCAGCAGACAGGGAACTAGCACAGATACGCAGTATTTT.

The J gene is TRBJ1-2, the V gene TRBV6-1; D uncertain. From germline, CDR1 is MNHNS and CDR2 SASEGT. Trimming took 4 bases from V and 4 from J, leaving 7 bases between them. This CDR3 has 12 residues. CDR3 loop: CASSVAGYGYTF. The CDR3 nucleotides are TGTGCCAGCAGTGTGGCAGGCTATGGCTACACCTTC.

The chain carries TRBV28 and TRBJ1-5; 11 bases are a match to TRBD1. Germline V gene sequence: CDR1 MDHEN, CDR2 SYDVKM. CDR3 length: 15 amino acids. V was clipped by 5 bases and J by 7 bases; unmatched bases: 7. The CDR3 nucleotides read TGTGCCAGCAGTGGCAGCGGGACAGGGGGACAGCCCCAGCATTTT. Translation: CASSGSGTGGQPQHF.

There are a few counts of this clone. This chain connects TRBV27 to TRBJ2-7; 10 nucleotides line up with TRBD1. Unmatched junction bases numbered 10, after V lost 2 bases and J lost 3 bases. CDR1 and CDR2 (germline): MNHEY, SMNVEV (reference sequence). This CDR3 spans 17 amino acids. CDR3 in DNA: TGTGCCAGCAGTTTAAGAAGGAAGGGACAGGGGCTCTACGAGCAGTACTTC. Amino acid sequence: CASSLRRKGQGLYEQYF.

The V and J genes are TRBV5-1 and TRBJ2-5; D might be TRBD2 (6 bases). The germline gives CDR1 SGHRS, CDR2 YFSETQ. V was pared by 3 bases and J by 2 bases, with 11 bases between. CDR3 length: 14 amino acids. The chain's CDR3 is CASSSGGRQETQYF. The CDR3 DNA follows: TGCGCCAGCAGCTCCGGGGGACGGCAAGAGACCCAGTACTTC.

This clone has a single count. The chain uses TRBV11-3 and TRBJ1-1; 8 bases match TRBD1. Germline V gene lookup returns CDR1 SGHNT and CDR2 YENEEA. CDR3 length: 13 amino acids. Trimming took 3 bases from V and 8 from J; bases not matched to a gene: 5. This CDR3 is CASSLDRDTEAFF. As DNA, the CDR3 is TGTGCCAGCAGCTTGGACAGGGATACCGAAGCTTTCTTT.